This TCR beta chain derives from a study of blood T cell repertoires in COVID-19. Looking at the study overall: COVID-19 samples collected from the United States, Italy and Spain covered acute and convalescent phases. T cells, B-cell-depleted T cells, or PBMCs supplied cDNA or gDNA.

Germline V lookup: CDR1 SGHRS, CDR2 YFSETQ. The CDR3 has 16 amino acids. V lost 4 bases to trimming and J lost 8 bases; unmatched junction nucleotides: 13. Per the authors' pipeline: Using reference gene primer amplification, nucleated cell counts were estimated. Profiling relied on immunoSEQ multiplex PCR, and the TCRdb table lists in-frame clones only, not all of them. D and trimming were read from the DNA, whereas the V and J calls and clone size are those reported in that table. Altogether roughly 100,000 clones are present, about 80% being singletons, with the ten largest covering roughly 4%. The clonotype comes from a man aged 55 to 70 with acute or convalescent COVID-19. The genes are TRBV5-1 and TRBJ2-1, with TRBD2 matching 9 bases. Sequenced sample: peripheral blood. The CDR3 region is CASSRTTAGGRDEQFF. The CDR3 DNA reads TGCGCCAGCAGCCGGACAACAGCGGGGGGCAGGGATGAGCAGTTCTTC.